These T cell receptor beta chains were read from a single sample in a study of blood T cell repertoires in COVID-19. The assay was immunoSEQ multiplex PCR, and TCRdb's table has in-frame clones only and misses some. The profile shows about 20,000 clones, almost 90% of them singletons. The sample consisted of peripheral blood. The receptor set was obtained from a human donor in a cohort sampled during active COVID-19. Both conserved end residues are part of each CDR3. The D gene is left open where the match is weak. Clone sizes are given selectively: once, few, many, or a class where the clone is expanded.

abundance	d_gene	v_gene	j_gene	CDR3aa	CDR3nt
once	TRBD2	TRBV7-9	TRBJ2-4	CASSSSRGAGRLAKNIQYF	TGTGCCAGCAGCTCCTCGCGGGGGGCTGGGAGACTAGCCAAAAACATTCAGTACTTC
NA	NA	TRBV30	TRBJ2-7	CAWSWGKIYEQYF	TGTGCCTGGAGTTGGGGCAAGATCTACGAGCAGTACTTC
NA	NA	TRBV19	TRBJ1-2	CASSIVGGGVANYGYTF	TGTGCCAGTAGTATAGTCGGCGGTGGAGTAGCTAACTATGGCTACACCTTC
once	NA	TRBV7-9	TRBJ1-1	CASSLVHLNTEAFF	TGTGCCAGCAGCTTAGTACACCTGAACACTGAAGCTTTCTTT
NA	NA	TRBV3-1/TRBV3-2	TRBJ1-1	CASRGRRASEAFF	TGTGCCAGCAGAGGGAGGCGGGCGAGTGAAGCTTTCTTT
few	NA	TRBV30	TRBJ2-7	CAWRPGAYEQYF	TGTGCCTGGAGGCCGGGTGCCTACGAGCAGTACTTC
NA	TRBD2	TRBV4-1	TRBJ2-1	CASSDGAGDNEQFF	TGCGCCAGCAGCGATGGAGCGGGGGACAATGAGCAGTTCTTC
NA	NA	TRBV29-1	TRBJ2-1	CSVMRYNEQFF	TGCAGCGTCATGAGATATAATGAGCAGTTCTTC
once	TRBD1	TRBV6-5	TRBJ2-7	CASSLGQGAHEQYF	TGTGCCAGCAGTTTGGGACAGGGGGCGCATGAGCAGTACTTC
NA	TRBD1	TRBV6-1	TRBJ2-1	CASSETGGYNEQFF	TGTGCCAGCAGTGAGACAGGGGGGTACAATGAGCAGTTCTTC
NA	NA	TRBV7-9	TRBJ1-2	CASTPSDSYYGYTF	TGTGCCAGCACCCCGTCGGACAGTTACTATGGCTACACCTTC
few	TRBD2	TRBV10-3	TRBJ2-1	CATARGGVGEQFF	TGTGCCACCGCCCGGGGGGGCGTGGGGGAGCAGTTCTTC
NA	NA	TRBV10-2	TRBJ2-1	CASSDQAQGFF	TGCGCCAGCAGTGACCAGGCCCAGGGGTTCTTC
NA	TRBD1	TRBV6-1	TRBJ1-2	CASSGHGTEALTNYGYTF	TGTGCCAGCAGTGGTCATGGGACAGAGGCTTTGACTAACTATGGCTACACCTTC
NA	TRBD1	TRBV6-6	TRBJ1-2	CASSRIGQGASEYGYTF	TGTGCCAGCAGCCGAATAGGACAGGGGGCGTCGGAGTATGGCTACACCTTC
NA	NA	TRBV7-9	TRBJ1-5	CASSASSLNQPQHF	TGTGCCAGCTCAGCGAGCAGCCTCAATCAGCCCCAGCATTTT
NA	NA	TRBV5-6	TRBJ1-1	CASRSTGTTEAFF	TGTGCCAGCAGGTCGACTGGAACCACTGAAGCTTTCTTT
NA	NA	TRBV4-1	TRBJ1-1	CASSQVGVGGRLNTEAFF	TGCGCCAGCAGCCAAGTGGGAGTGGGGGGGCGACTGAACACTGAAGCTTTCTTT
NA	NA	TRBV18	TRBJ2-5	CASSPRETQYF	TGTGCCAGCTCACCTCGGGAGACCCAGTACTTC
once	TRBD1	TRBV5-1	TRBJ2-7	CASSPGQGGSYEQYF	TGCGCCAGCAGCCCTGGACAGGGAGGTTCCTACGAGCAGTACTTC
NA	NA	TRBV15	TRBJ2-2	CATSRDRLGAGTGELFF	TGTGCCACCAGCAGAGATCGTCTAGGGGCTGGCACCGGGGAGCTGTTTTTT
few	TRBD1	TRBV16	TRBJ1-6	CASSQSDRRNNSPLHF	TGTGCCAGCAGCCAATCGGACAGGCGTAATAATTCACCCCTCCACTTT
NA	NA	TRBV9	TRBJ1-4	CASSATATNEKLFF	TGTGCCAGCAGCGCGACAGCCACTAATGAAAAACTGTTTTTT
NA	NA	TRBV6-6	TRBJ1-2	CASSYVEGYTF	TGTGCCAGCAGTTACGTGGAGGGCTACACCTTC
NA	TRBD1	TRBV5-1	TRBJ1-5	CASSLTGTGLQPQHF	TGCGCCAGCAGCTTGACCGGGACAGGGCTTCAGCCCCAGCATTTT
few	NA	TRBV16	TRBJ1-5	CASSQTRQPQHF	TGTGCCAGCAGCCAGACACGGCAGCCCCAGCATTTT
NA	NA	TRBV7-8	TRBJ1-2	CASSPGGPNYGYTF	TGTGCCAGCAGCCCCGGGGGGCCTAACTATGGCTACACCTTC
NA	TRBD1	TRBV4-1	TRBJ1-1	CASSSRTGGEKEAFF	TGCGCCAGCAGCTCAAGGACAGGGGGCGAAAAGGAAGCTTTCTTT
NA	NA	TRBV9	TRBJ2-6	CASSASGANVLTF	TGTGCCAGCAGCGCATCTGGGGCCAACGTCCTGACTTTC
NA	TRBD1	TRBV6-5	TRBJ1-1	CASSYLEGAAAFF	TGTGCCAGCAGTTACTTGGAGGGGGCGGCCGCTTTCTTT
once	NA	TRBV27	TRBJ2-2	CASSFVSLTGFRELFF	TGTGCCAGCAGTTTCGTCAGCTTAACCGGGTTTAGGGAGCTGTTTTTT
NA	TRBD1	TRBV3-1/TRBV3-2	TRBJ1-6	CASSQLTGRSNSPLHF	TGTGCCAGCAGCCAACTGACAGGGAGATCTAATTCACCCCTCCACTTT
NA	TRBD1	TRBV7-2	TRBJ1-5	CASSLVAPFADRVGQPQHF	TGTGCCAGCAGCTTAGTGGCCCCTTTTGCCGACAGGGTGGGCCAGCCCCAGCATTTT
NA	NA	TRBV3-1/TRBV3-2	TRBJ2-1	CASSQGWRGNNEQFF	TGTGCCAGCAGCCAAGGGTGGAGGGGTAACAATGAGCAGTTCTTC
NA	TRBD1	TRBV6-5	TRBJ1-2	CASSYRTGGLYGYTF	TGTGCCAGCAGTTACAGGACAGGGGGCCTGTATGGCTACACCTTC
NA	NA	TRBV5-6	TRBJ1-2	CASNKPGTTYGYTF	TGTGCCAGCAACAAACCAGGGACAACCTATGGCTACACCTTC
NA	NA	TRBV4-2	TRBJ2-7	CASSHADNVYEQYF	TGTGCCAGCAGCCACGCCGACAACGTCTACGAGCAGTACTTC
NA	NA	TRBV30	TRBJ1-1	CAWNGGNPVTEAFF	TGTGCCTGGAATGGCGGCAACCCGGTCACTGAAGCTTTCTTT
NA	TRBD2	TRBV4-1	TRBJ2-1	CASSQGNGGSSYNEQFF	TGCGCCAGCAGCCAAGGAAACGGGGGGAGCTCCTACAATGAGCAGTTCTTC
NA	TRBD2	TRBV2	TRBJ2-5	CASAMGLAVGNQYF	TGTGCCAGCGCTATGGGACTAGCGGTGGGGAACCAGTACTTC
NA	TRBD1	TRBV6-1	TRBJ1-2	CASSEGQGLYGYTF	TGTGCCAGCAGTGAAGGACAGGGACTTTATGGCTACACCTTC
NA	NA	TRBV25-1	TRBJ2-1	CASSAEVDNYSYNEQFF	TGTGCCAGCAGTGCAGAAGTGGACAACTACTCCTACAATGAGCAGTTCTTC
NA	NA	TRBV11-2	TRBJ1-2	CASSSYRDGYGYTF	TGTGCCAGCAGCTCATACAGGGACGGCTATGGCTACACCTTC
NA	TRBD2	TRBV10-1	TRBJ2-1	CASLSRAGGPHRLQSSYNEQFF	TGCGCCAGCCTATCTCGAGCGGGGGGGCCCCACCGCCTACAAAGCTCCTACAATGAGCAGTTCTTC
NA	NA	TRBV19	TRBJ1-4	CASKQSTNEKLFF	TGTGCCAGCAAACAGTCAACTAATGAAAAACTGTTTTTT
NA	NA	TRBV6-6	TRBJ2-1	CASSGTDYNEQFF	TGTGCCAGCAGTGGAACAGATTACAATGAGCAGTTCTTC
NA	TRBD1	TRBV5-1	TRBJ2-7	CASRQTGAAYEQYF	TGCGCCAGCAGACAGACAGGGGCGGCCTACGAGCAGTACTTC
NA	NA	TRBV24-1	TRBJ1-6	CATSDLGYSLWNSPLHF	TGTGCCACCAGTGATTTAGGCTACAGTCTCTGGAATTCACCCCTCCACTTT
NA	TRBD1	TRBV29-1	TRBJ2-7	CSVVSGRGLYEQYF	TGCAGCGTTGTGTCCGGCAGGGGGCTCTACGAGCAGTACTTC
once	NA	TRBV4-1	TRBJ1-1	CASSQGGGGVNTEAFF	TGCGCCAGCAGCCAAGGGGGAGGTGGGGTAAACACTGAAGCTTTCTTT
once	NA	TRBV7-9	TRBJ2-3	CASSLKGSTDTQYF	TGTGCCAGCAGCCTCAAGGGGTCCACAGATACGCAGTATTTT
NA	NA	TRBV19	TRBJ1-1	CASSIARDTEAFF	TGTGCCAGTAGTATCGCGCGGGACACTGAAGCTTTCTTT